One and the same sample provided the 32 T cell receptor beta chains below, sequenced in a study of T cell repertoires in cytomegalovirus infection. TCRdb fed the reads into MiXCR, producing one record per CDR3 protein. This sample has about 490,000 distinct CDR3 sequences, with more than 20% found just once. The sample consisted of PBMCs. The receptors come from a human donor in good health (CMV status not recorded). Some clones in this sample may be carry-over from other donors' samples.

This clonotype was picked up many times. This chain uses TRBV7-8 with TRBJ2-7; 7 bases line up with TRBD2. With 1 base clipped from V and 3 bases from J, the junction kept 6 bases outside the gene matches. The CDR3 has 15 amino acids. Germline V gives CDR1 SGHVS, CDR2 FQNEAQ. The chain's CDR3 is CASSLVSGNSYEQYF. CDR3 sequence (DNA): TGTGCCAGCAGCTTAGTCAGCGGGAATAGCTACGAGCAGTACTTC.

The sample holds a few counts of this clonotype. The gene calls are TRBV4-2 and TRBJ2-7; unclear D gene. Trimming shortened V by 1 base and J by 4 bases, and 5 bases separated the two germline ends. CDR1 is LGHNA and CDR2 is YNFKEQ in the germline V gene. The CDR3 runs 12 residues. The CDR3 region is CASSQGVYEQYF. For the CDR3, the DNA is TGTGCCAGCAGCCAAGGTGTATACGAGCAGTACTTC.

This clonotype has only a few counts. The CDR3 protein is CASSLGGGSSYEQYV. DNA for the CDR3: TGTGCCAGCAGTTTAGGCGGGGGTAGCTCCTACGAGCAGTACGTC. J is TRBJ2-7 and V is TRBV6-6; 7 nucleotides agree with TRBD2. The germline CDR1 and CDR2 sequences are MNHNY and SVGAGI (reference sequence). The trim removed 4 bases at V and 0 bases at J, leaving 6 bases unmatched. This CDR3 is built from 15 residues.

This clonotype occurred many times. The rearrangement uses TRBV7-2 and TRBJ1-1; 8 bases line up with TRBD1. The CDR3 totals 14 residues. V shed 4 bases, J shed 2 bases, and the junction held 3 bases outside the gene matches. Looked up from germline, CDR1 is SGHTA and CDR2 is FQGNSA. Here the CDR3 DNA reads TGTGCCAGCAGCTCGGACAGGGTAAACACTGAAGCTTTCTTT. As protein: CASSSDRVNTEAFF.

This clonotype has only a few counts. V gene TRBV12-3 or TRBV12-4 combines with J gene TRBJ1-4; D unresolved. CDR3 length equals 15 residues. The germline V and J ends were trimmed by 7 bases and 3 bases, with 15 bases remaining between them. The CDR3 DNA reads TGTGCCAGCACCCGAGGAGGCGGAGCTAATGAAAAACTGTTTTTT. Its translation is CASTRGGGANEKLFF.

J is TRBJ2-3 and V is TRBV4-2, with 12 bases that match TRBD2. The V segment lost 3 bases and the J segment 1 base; nucleotides outside the gene matches: 5. This CDR3 contains 17 residues. Germline lookup yields CDR1 LGHNA and CDR2 YNFKEQ. The CDR3 sequence is CASSHLAGGPGTDTQYF. As DNA, the CDR3 is TGTGCCAGCAGCCACCTAGCGGGAGGGCCCGGCACAGATACGCAGTATTTT.

This clonotype was detected many times. The V call is TRBV7-2, the J call TRBJ1-4; D is uncertain. Trimming shortened V by 1 base and J by 8 bases, and 8 bases separated the two germline ends. The CDR3 has 13 residues. The germline V gene encodes CDR1 SGHTA and CDR2 FQGNSA. CDR3 DNA: TGTGCCAGCAGCTTAGGGGTCAGAGAAAAACTGTTTTTT. Its protein product is CASSLGVREKLFF.

This clonotype was found a few times. The chain uses TRBV7-8 and TRBJ1-4; a weak D match, TRBD1 (6 bases). Germline V gives CDR1 SGHVS, CDR2 FQNEAQ. The CDR3 contains 14 residues. The V end was cut by 7 bases, the J end by 5 bases, with 14 bases between. CDR3 DNA: TGTGCCAGCAAACGGACAGAGCAAAATGAAAAACTGTTTTTT. Its translation: CASKRTEQNEKLFF.

This clonotype was found many times. This chain uses TRBV7-2 with TRBJ2-6; TRBD2 aligns across 11 bases. This CDR3 is 17 amino acids long. The germline V gene encodes CDR1 SGHTA and CDR2 FQGNSA. V lost 3 bases, J lost 2 bases, and 3 bases stayed unmatched. CDR3 sequence reads: CASSFTSGSPGANVLTF. CDR3 DNA sequence: TGTGCCAGCAGCTTCACTAGCGGGAGTCCTGGGGCCAACGTCCTGACTTTC.

This clonotype has more than one count but fewer than ten. The V call is TRBV5-1, the J call TRBJ1-1; 10 positions match TRBD1. The CDR3 runs 17 residues. J was trimmed by 0 bases and V by 1 base; bases with no gene match: 6. Germline CDR1 SGHRS, CDR2 YFSETQ. For the CDR3, the DNA is TGCGCCAGCAGCTTGTGGGGGACAGGGGCCGTGAACACTGAAGCTTTCTTT. Amino acids: CASSLWGTGAVNTEAFF.

This clonotype appeared a few times. The rearrangement uses TRBV11-2 and TRBJ1-1; D unresolved. Trimming cost V 5 bases and J 11 bases, with 12 bases left between them. Germline V gene lookup returns CDR1 SGHAT and CDR2 FQNNGV. The CDR3 runs to 11 residues. CDR3: CASSPRIAAFF. CDR3 in DNA: TGTGCCAGCAGCCCTCGTATCGCGGCTTTCTTT.

As to this clonotype: This may be a read error, as it is one base from a much larger clone. The chain has TRBV6-6 and TRBJ1-2, with TRBD1 as a possible D gene (5 bases). The V and J ends lost 5 bases and 6 bases respectively, with 19 bases between them. The CDR3 runs 15 residues. The germline V gene encodes CDR1 MNHNY and CDR2 SVGAGI (reference sequence). CDR3 protein: CASSVFIGEGHGYTF. The CDR3 nucleotides read TGTGCCAGCAGTGTATTTATAGGGGAAGGGCATGGCTACACCTTC.

This chain joins TRBV6-1 and TRBJ2-5, with 7 bases that match TRBD1. The germline gives CDR1 MNHNS, CDR2 SASEGT. The V segment lost 5 bases and the J segment 1 base; nucleotides outside the gene matches: 10. CDR3 size: 16 residues. CDR3 coding DNA: TGTGCCAGCAGTCGTTCCACCGGGACAGCCCAAGAGACCCAGTACTTC. Translation gives CASSRSTGTAQETQYF.

This clonotype was seen more than once but under ten times. Its ends do not fully match the called genes, so a read error is possible. V gene TRBV27 combines with J gene TRBJ2-5; the D gene is possibly TRBD2 (7 bases). The CDR3 spans 14 residues. CDR1 MNHEY and CDR2 SMNVEV come from the germline V gene (reference sequence). The CDR3 DNA is TGTGCCAGCAGTTTAGGAGGGGGGGAAGAGATCCAGTACTTC. Amino acids: CASSLGGGEEIQYF.

The chain has TRBV12-3 or TRBV12-4 and TRBJ2-7; 10 positions agree with TRBD2. V dropped 1 base and J dropped 5; count of bases not matched to a gene: 14. The CDR3 is 18 residues long. The DNA for the CDR3 is TGTGCCAGCAGTTTAGGGGGGGGGGGCCTAGCGGGAGCAAACGAGCAGTACTTC. Protein sequence: CASSLGGGGLAGANEQYF.

This clonotype was seen at least ten times. The chain has TRBV7-8 and TRBJ2-5; the D is unclear. Trimming removed 3 bases from V and 5 bases from J, with 19 bases in between. The CDR3 is 16 amino acids. Germline CDR1 and CDR2: SGHVS and FQNEAQ. The CDR3 protein is CASSFGWSRRGETQYF. The CDR3 nucleotides read TGTGCCAGCAGCTTCGGCTGGAGTAGGCGTGGGGAGACCCAGTACTTC.

The table lists this clonotype with a few counts. V is TRBV7-9 and J is TRBJ1-4; a possible D gene is TRBD1 (5 bases). CDR3 size: 17 residues. The ends were cut back, 4 bases at V and 7 bases at J, with 22 bases in the middle. Germline V lookup: CDR1 SEHNR, CDR2 FQNEAQ (reference sequence). The DNA for the CDR3 is TGTGCCAGCAGCTGTCCACGGGACGGTCGTTTCTGTGAAAAACTGTTTTTT. This encodes CASSCPRDGRFCEKLFF. Variable domain in full (rest from reference TRBV7-9 and TRBJ1-4): DTGVSQNPRHKITKRGQNVTFRCDPISEHNRLYWYRQTLGQGPEFLTYFQNEAQLEKSRLLSDRFSAERPKGSFSTLEIQRTEQGDSAMYLCASSCPRDGRFCEKLFFGSGTQLSVL.

The chain has TRBV2 and TRBJ1-5; 8 bases are shared with TRBD1. The V gene end was trimmed by 4 bases and the J gene end by 4 bases; junction bases not matched to a gene: 9. The length of the CDR3 is 16 residues. Germline values: CDR1 SNHLY, CDR2 FYNNEI. The CDR3 sequence: CASSARTGNGNQPQHF. The CDR3 DNA follows: TGTGCCAGCAGTGCTCGGACAGGGAACGGGAATCAGCCCCAGCATTTT. Supplemented by reference TRBV2 and TRBJ1-5, the full variable domain reads EPEVTQTPSHQVTQMGQEVILRCVPISNHLYFYWYRQILGQKVEFLVSFYNNEISEKSEIFDDQFSVERPDGSNFTLKIRSTKLEDSAMYFCASSARTGNGNQPQHFGDGTRLSIL.

This clonotype was seen a few times. The V gene is TRBV20-1, the J gene TRBJ2-3; 9 positions match TRBD2. Germline V CDR1 and CDR2: DFQATT, SNEGSKA (reference sequence). The CDR3 sequence is 18 residues long. V was pared by 4 bases and J by 4 bases, with 18 bases of the junction left unmatched. The CDR3 loop is CSATHRDLGTSLADTQYF. CDR3 coding DNA: TGCAGTGCTACACACCGGGACCTGGGGACTAGCTTGGCAGATACGCAGTATTTT.

This clonotype was counted only a few times. The rearrangement joins TRBV6-1 to TRBJ1-5; D possibly corresponds to TRBD1 (5 bases). Germline V gives CDR1 MNHNS, CDR2 SASEGT. The length of the CDR3 is 15 residues. Trimming removed 1 base from V and 2 bases from J, with 9 bases in between. CDR3 sequence reads: CASSEGAGGNQPQHF. The DNA of the CDR3 is TGTGCCAGCAGTGAAGGGGCGGGGGGCAATCAGCCCCAGCATTTT.

J is TRBJ2-7 and V is TRBV7-2; the match to TRBD2 covers 7 bases. Germline V gene sequence: CDR1 SGHTA, CDR2 FQGNSA. With 4 bases clipped from V and 12 bases from J, the junction kept 9 bases outside the gene matches. The CDR3 extends over 12 amino acids. The CDR3 DNA is TGTGCCAGCAGCTCAGGTGCGGGAGTGATGTACTTC. Amino acids: CASSSGAGVMYF. Variable domain in full (rest from reference TRBV7-2 and TRBJ2-7): GAGVSQSPSNKVTEKGKDVELRCDPISGHTALYWYRQSLGQGLEFLIYFQGNSAPDKSGLPSDRFSAERTGGSVSTLTIQRTQQEDSAVYLCASSSGAGVMYFGPGTRLTVT.

In regard to this clonotype: At one end the junction does not follow the germline gene, possibly because of a read error. The CDR3 bases are TGTGCCAGCAGTTTAGGGGGTCAAGAAAAACTGTTTTTT. It encodes CASSLGGQEKLFF. The chain couples TRBV11-2 to TRBJ1-4, with D possibly TRBD1 on 6 matching bases. The CDR3 has 13 amino acids. The V gene's germline CDR1 is SGHAT and CDR2 FQNNGV.

The chain is built from TRBV7-8 and TRBJ1-2; weak D call: TRBD1 (6 bases). The CDR3 consists of 14 residues. Per the germline V gene, CDR1 is SGHVS and CDR2 is FQNEAQ. The V gene lost 4 bases and the J gene lost 7 bases, with 16 bases spanning the gap. The CDR3 DNA reads TGTGCCAGCAGCTCCGACAGGAGCTCGGCTGGCTACACCTTC. This encodes CASSSDRSSAGYTF.

This clonotype has at least ten counts. V usage is TRBV7-2 and J usage is TRBJ2-7; D is ambiguous. Germline-derived CDR1 and CDR2 are SGHTA and FQGNSA. Trimming removed 3 bases at V and 0 bases at J, with 15 bases between. This CDR3 has 16 amino acids. The CDR3 reads CASSFFPTSSSYEQYF. CDR3 nucleotide sequence: TGTGCCAGCAGCTTCTTCCCGACTTCAAGCTCCTACGAGCAGTACTTC. Together with reference TRBV7-2 and TRBJ2-7, the CDR3 gives the full variable domain: GAGVSQSPSNKVTEKGKDVELRCDPISGHTALYWYRQSLGQGLEFLIYFQGNSAPDKSGLPSDRFSAERTGGSVSTLTIQRTQQEDSAVYLCASSFFPTSSSYEQYFGPGTRLTVT.

The table lists this clonotype with a few counts. This chain links TRBV28 with TRBJ1-1; no firm D call. The V gene's germline CDR1 is MDHEN and CDR2 SYDVKM. The ends were cut back, 4 bases at V and 0 bases at J, with 12 bases in the middle. The CDR3 contains 15 residues. The CDR3 here is CASSSARLMNTEAFF. CDR3 coding DNA: TGTGCCAGCAGTTCCGCCCGTCTGATGAACACTGAAGCTTTCTTT.

The chain combines TRBV28 with TRBJ2-1; D is uncertain. Germline V gives CDR1 MDHEN, CDR2 SYDVKM. This CDR3 has 15 amino acids. V was shortened by 5 bases and J by 6 bases, with 17 bases between the two germline ends. The CDR3 loop reads CASSESRGSSNEQFF. The DNA for the CDR3 is TGTGCCAGCAGTGAATCCCGTGGGTCGTCCAATGAGCAGTTCTTC.

V is TRBV6-2 or TRBV6-3 and J is TRBJ1-2, with a possible D match to TRBD1 (6 bases). Trimming left V 2 bases short and J 0 bases short, with 13 bases between. The CDR3 is made up of 16 amino acids. Per the germline V gene, CDR1 is MNHEY and CDR2 is SVGEGT. The CDR3 nucleotides are TGTGCCAGCAGTTACGGGGGCGAATCGGCTAACTATGGCTACACCTTC. Amino acids: CASSYGGESANYGYTF.

The table lists this clonotype with many counts. The J gene is TRBJ2-1, the V gene TRBV7-9, with 7 bases that match TRBD2. From germline, CDR1 is SEHNR and CDR2 FQNEAQ (reference sequence). The CDR3 has 14 residues. After removal of 5 bases from V and 4 bases from J, the junction contained 5 bases not matched to a gene. The CDR3 DNA is TGTGCCAGCAGCCGCAGCGGGACTTACAATGAGCAGTTCTTC. It encodes CASSRSGTYNEQFF.

The V call is TRBV12-3 or TRBV12-4, the J call TRBJ2-2, with D possibly TRBD1 on 6 matching bases. The CDR3 covers 19 residues. V shed 3 bases and J shed 2 bases, with 22 bases lying between them. As DNA, the CDR3 is TGTGCCAGCAGTTTTTATGGCAGGGGCCTAATTTCCAACACCGGGGAGCTGTTTTTT. Protein product: CASSFYGRGLISNTGELFF.

The chain joins TRBV6-2 or TRBV6-3 to TRBJ2-1; tentative D call: TRBD2 (5 bases). Trimming took 8 bases from V and 0 from J, leaving 11 bases between them. Germline-derived CDR1 and CDR2 are MNHEY and SVGEGT. The CDR3 has 14 residues. The CDR3 here is CASAWESSYNEQFF. CDR3 in DNA: TGTGCCAGCGCTTGGGAGAGCTCCTACAATGAGCAGTTCTTC.

The V gene is TRBV4-1, the J gene TRBJ2-1; 11 bases agree with TRBD2. The germline V gene encodes CDR1 MGHRA and CDR2 YSYEKL. The J segment lost 7 bases and the V segment lost 6 bases, leaving 8 bases of the junction unmatched. There are 15 residues in the CDR3. CDR3 protein: CASRQIAGGNNEQFF. For the CDR3, the DNA is TGCGCCAGCAGGCAAATAGCGGGAGGGAATAATGAGCAGTTCTTC.

In this sample, this clonotype turned up a few times. The CDR3 DNA reads as TGTGCCGCAGGGACAGGGGGGCTCTATGGCTACACCTTC. Translated: CAAGTGGLYGYTF. The gene calls are TRBV6-5 and TRBJ1-2, with TRBD1 matching over 11 bases. Germline V gives CDR1 MNHEY, CDR2 SVGAGI. The CDR3 extends over 13 amino acids. With 11 bases clipped from V and 4 bases from J, the junction kept 6 bases outside the gene matches.